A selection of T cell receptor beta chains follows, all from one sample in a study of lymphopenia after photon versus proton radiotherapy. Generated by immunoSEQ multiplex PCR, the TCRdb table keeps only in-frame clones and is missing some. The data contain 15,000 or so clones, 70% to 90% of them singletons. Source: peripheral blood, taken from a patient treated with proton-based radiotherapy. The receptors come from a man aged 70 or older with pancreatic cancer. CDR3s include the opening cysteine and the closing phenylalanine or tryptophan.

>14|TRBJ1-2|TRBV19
CASSQYGGGYGYTF
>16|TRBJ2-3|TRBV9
CASSVAGGSLTDTQYF
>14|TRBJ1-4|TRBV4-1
CASSRGGFGEKLFF
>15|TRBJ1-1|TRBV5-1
CASSLRTGEGTEAFF
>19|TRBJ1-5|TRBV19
CASSIRTRRGTNSNQPQHF
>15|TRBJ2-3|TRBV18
CASSPRQASTDTQYF
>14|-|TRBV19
CASSLSSGSYEQYF
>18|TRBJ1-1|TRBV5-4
CASSFWGDTRGQGQAAFF
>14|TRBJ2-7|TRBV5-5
CASSLAAGHYEQYF
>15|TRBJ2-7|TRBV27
CASSPSGQVPSEQYF
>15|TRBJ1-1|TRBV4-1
CASSLGTGRTTEAFF
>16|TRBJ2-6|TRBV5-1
CASSFGGGFGANVLTF
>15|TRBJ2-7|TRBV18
CASSPQAGSSYEQYF
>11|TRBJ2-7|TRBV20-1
CSARTTYEQYF
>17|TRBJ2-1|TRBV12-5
CASGLVQGTGSLVEQFF
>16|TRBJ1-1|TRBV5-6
CASSRASVLGDTEAFF
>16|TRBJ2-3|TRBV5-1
CASSPRTSGAPDTQYF
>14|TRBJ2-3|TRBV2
CASNYGGRTDTQYF